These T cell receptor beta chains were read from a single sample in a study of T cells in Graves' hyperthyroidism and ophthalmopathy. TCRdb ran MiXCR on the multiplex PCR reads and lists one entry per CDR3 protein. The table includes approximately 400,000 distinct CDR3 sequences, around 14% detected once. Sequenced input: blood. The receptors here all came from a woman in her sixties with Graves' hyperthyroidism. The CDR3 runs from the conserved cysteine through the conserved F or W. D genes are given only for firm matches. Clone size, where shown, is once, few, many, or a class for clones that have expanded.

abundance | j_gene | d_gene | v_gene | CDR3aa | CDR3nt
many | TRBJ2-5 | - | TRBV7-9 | CASSLGLHGKETQYF | TGTGCCAGCAGCTTAGGCCTTCACGGAAAAGAGACCCAGTACTTC
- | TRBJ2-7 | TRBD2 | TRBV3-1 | CASGAGGYEQYF | TGTGCCAGCGGGGCGGGAGGTTACGAGCAGTACTTC
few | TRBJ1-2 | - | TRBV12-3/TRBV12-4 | CASSATVANYGYTF | TGTGCCAGCAGCGCGACAGTAGCTAACTACGGCTACACCTTC
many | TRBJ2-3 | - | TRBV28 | CASIPGQDTDTQYF | TGTGCCAGCATCCCCGGGCAGGACACAGATACGCAGTATTTT
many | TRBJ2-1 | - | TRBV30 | CAWSKGHSASSYNEQFF | TGTGCCTGGAGTAAGGGACATAGCGCAAGCTCCTACAATGAGCAGTTCTTC
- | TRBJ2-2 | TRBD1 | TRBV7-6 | CASSGTVSGELFF | TGTGCCAGCAGCGGGACAGTCTCCGGGGAGCTGTTTTTT
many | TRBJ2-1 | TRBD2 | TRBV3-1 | CASSQWTSGAGEQFF | TGTGCCAGCAGCCAGTGGACTAGCGGGGCTGGTGAGCAGTTCTTC
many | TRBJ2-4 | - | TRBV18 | CASSPGEGSKNIQYF | TGTGCCAGCTCACCCGGAGAGGGCTCCAAAAACATTCAGTACTTC
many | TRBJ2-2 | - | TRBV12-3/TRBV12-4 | CASSLFGGDGELFF | TGTGCCAGCAGTTTGTTCGGGGGTGATGGGGAGCTGTTTTTT
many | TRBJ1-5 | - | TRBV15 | CATSRGWGAGNQPQHF | TGTGCCACCAGCAGAGGATGGGGCGCGGGCAATCAGCCCCAGCATTTT
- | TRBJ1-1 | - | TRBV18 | CASSQRGHRVVKNTEAFF | TGTGCCAGCTCACAACGGGGGCACAGGGTCGTGAAGAACACTGAAGCTTTCTTT
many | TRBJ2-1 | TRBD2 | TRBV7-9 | CASSSRTSGSLPYNEQFF | TGTGCCAGCAGCTCCCGGACTAGCGGGAGTTTGCCCTACAATGAGCAGTTCTTC
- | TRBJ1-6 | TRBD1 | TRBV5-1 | CASSLGDRNSPLHF | TGCGCCAGCAGCTTGGGGGACAGGAATTCACCCCTCCACTTT
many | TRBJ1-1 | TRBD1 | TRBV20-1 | CSARNRGNTEAFF | TGCAGTGCTAGGAACAGGGGGAACACTGAAGCTTTCTTT
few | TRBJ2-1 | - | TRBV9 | CASSARYNEQFF | TGTGCCAGCAGCGCGCGGTACAATGAGCAGTTCTTC
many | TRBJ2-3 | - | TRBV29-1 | CSVEQAGYTDTQYF | TGCAGCGTTGAACAAGCGGGTTACACAGATACGCAGTATTTT
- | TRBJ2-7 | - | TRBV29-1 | CSVVGAYEQYF | TGCAGCGTTGTAGGTGCCTACGAGCAGTACTTC
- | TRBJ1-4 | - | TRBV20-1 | CSARGAIPEKLFF | TGCAGTGCTAGAGGGGCCATCCCTGAAAAACTGTTTTTT
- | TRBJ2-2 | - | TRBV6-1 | CASSLLGGGDTGELFF | TGTGCCAGCAGTCTCCTGGGAGGGGGCGACACCGGGGAGCTGTTTTTT
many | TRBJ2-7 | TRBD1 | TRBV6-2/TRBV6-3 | CASGGTGSYEQYF | TGTGCCTCTGGAGGGACAGGATCCTACGAGCAGTACTTC
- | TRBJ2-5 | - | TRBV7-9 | CASRQGSPETQYF | TGTGCCAGCAGGCAGGGGAGTCCCGAGACTCAGTACTTC
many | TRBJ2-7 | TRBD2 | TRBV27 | CASSSAGVFLSEQYF | TGTGCCAGCAGTTCGGCGGGAGTTTTTCTTAGCGAGCAGTACTTC
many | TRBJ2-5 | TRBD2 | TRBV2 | CASSESTSGSRETQYF | TGTGCCAGCAGTGAGTCGACTAGCGGGAGCCGAGAGACCCAGTACTTC
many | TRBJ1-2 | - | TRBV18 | CASSTSQDLDYGYTF | TGTGCCAGCTCCACTTCCCAAGACCTCGACTATGGCTACACCTTC
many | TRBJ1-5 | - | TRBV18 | CASSPSGASNQPQHF | TGTGCCAGCTCACCATCAGGGGCTAGCAATCAGCCCCAGCATTTT
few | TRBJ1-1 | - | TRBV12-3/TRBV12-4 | CASSYQGTKAFF | TGTGCCAGCAGCTATCAGGGGACTAAAGCTTTCTTT
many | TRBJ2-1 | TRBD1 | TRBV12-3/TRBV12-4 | CASRRDRGNEQFF | TGTGCCAGCAGGAGAGACAGGGGGAATGAGCAGTTCTTC
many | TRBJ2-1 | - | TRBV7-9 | CASSLGPSYNEQFF | TGTGCCAGCAGCTTAGGCCCGAGTTACAATGAGCAGTTCTTC
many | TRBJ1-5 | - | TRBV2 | CASSGPLPHQPQHF | TGTGCCAGCAGTGGGCCTTTACCCCATCAGCCCCAGCATTTT
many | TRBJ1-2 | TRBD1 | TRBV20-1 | CSARVGTGDGYTF | TGCAGTGCTAGAGTTGGGACAGGGGACGGCTACACCTTC
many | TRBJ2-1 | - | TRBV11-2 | CASRRQGGAHNEQFF | TGTGCCAGCAGACGTCAGGGGGGGGCCCACAATGAGCAGTTCTTC
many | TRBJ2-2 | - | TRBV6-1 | CASSPRRDTGELFF | TGTGCCAGCAGTCCGAGACGAGACACCGGGGAGCTGTTTTTT
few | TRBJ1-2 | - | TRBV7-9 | CASSPTREAGDSYGYTF | TGTGCCAGCAGCCCAACCCGGGAGGCAGGGGATAGCTATGGCTACACCTTC
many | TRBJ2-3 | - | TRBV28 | CASSLASVDPTDTQYF | TGTGCCAGCAGTCTTGCTAGCGTGGACCCCACAGATACGCAGTATTTT
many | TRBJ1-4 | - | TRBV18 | CASSPIGLNEKLFF | TGTGCCAGCTCACCGATAGGGCTTAATGAAAAACTGTTTTTT